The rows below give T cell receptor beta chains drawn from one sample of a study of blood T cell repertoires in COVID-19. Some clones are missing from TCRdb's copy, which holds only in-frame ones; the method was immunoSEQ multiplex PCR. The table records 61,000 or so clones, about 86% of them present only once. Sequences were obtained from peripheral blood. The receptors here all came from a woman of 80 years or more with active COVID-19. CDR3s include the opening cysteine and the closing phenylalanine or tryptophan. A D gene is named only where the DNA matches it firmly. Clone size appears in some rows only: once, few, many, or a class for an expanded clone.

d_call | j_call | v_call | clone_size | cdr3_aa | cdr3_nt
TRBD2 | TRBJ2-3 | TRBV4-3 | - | CASSQGLASTNTQYF | TGCGCCAGCAGCCAAGGACTAGCGAGTACGAATACGCAGTATTTT
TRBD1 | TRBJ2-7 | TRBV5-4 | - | CASSRGQGTYEQYF | TGTGCCAGCAGCAGGGGACAGGGGACCTACGAGCAGTACTTC
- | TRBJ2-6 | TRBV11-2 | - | CASSFRGAGANVLTF | TGTGCCAGCAGCTTCAGGGGGGCTGGGGCCAACGTCCTGACTTTC
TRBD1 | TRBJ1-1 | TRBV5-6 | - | CASSKTGYTEAFF | TGTGCCAGCAGCAAGACAGGGTACACTGAAGCTTTCTTT
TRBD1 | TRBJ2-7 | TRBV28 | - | CASSPSAGQGFSEQYF | TGTGCCAGCAGTCCCTCCGCGGGACAGGGGTTCTCCGAGCAGTACTTC
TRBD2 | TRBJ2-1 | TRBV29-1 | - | CSGQRGAGNEQFF | TGCAGCGGGCAGCGGGGGGCGGGAAATGAGCAGTTCTTC
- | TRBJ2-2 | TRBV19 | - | CASSPPGWTGELFF | TGTGCCAGTAGTCCCCCCGGGTGGACCGGGGAGCTGTTTTTT
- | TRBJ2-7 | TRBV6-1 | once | CASSERVPYEQYF | TGTGCCAGCAGTGAGCGGGTTCCGTACGAGCAGTACTTC
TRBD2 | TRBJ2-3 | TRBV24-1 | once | CATSDSRLAGGHTQYF | TGTGCCACCAGTGATAGCCGACTAGCGGGCGGGCATACGCAGTATTTT
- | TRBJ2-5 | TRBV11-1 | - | CASSLVAPETQYF | TGTGCCAGCAGCTTAGTGGCCCCTGAGACCCAGTACTTC
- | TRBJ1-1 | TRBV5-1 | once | CASSLDGYTEAFF | TGCGCCAGCAGCTTGGACGGTTACACTGAAGCTTTCTTT
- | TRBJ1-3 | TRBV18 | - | CASSPQGPLSSGNTIYF | TGTGCCAGCTCACCACAGGGGCCCTTGAGCTCTGGAAACACCATATATTTT
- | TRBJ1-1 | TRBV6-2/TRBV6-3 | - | CASSYGGLQGEAFF | TGTGCCAGCAGTTACGGGGGCCTACAGGGAGAAGCTTTCTTT
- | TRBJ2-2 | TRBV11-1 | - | CASSFRRGTGELFF | TGTGCCAGCAGCTTCAGGAGGGGCACCGGGGAGCTGTTTTTT
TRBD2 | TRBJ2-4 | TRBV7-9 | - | CASSLEKRGVKNIQYF | TGTGCCAGCAGCTTAGAGAAGCGGGGGGTAAAAAACATTCAGTACTTC
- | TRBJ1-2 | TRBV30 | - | CAWSVQEWGGYTF | TGTGCCTGGAGTGTACAGGAATGGGGCGGCTACACCTTC
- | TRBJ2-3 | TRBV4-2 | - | CASSQDVVLDTQYF | TGTGCCAGCAGCCAAGATGTAGTCCTGGATACGCAGTATTTT
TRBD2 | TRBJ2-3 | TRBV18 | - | CASSPMSPLAGGSDTQYF | TGTGCCAGCTCACCAATGTCCCCACTAGCGGGGGGGAGCGATACGCAGTATTTT
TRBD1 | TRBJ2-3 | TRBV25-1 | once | CASSATGEILGDTQYF | TGTGCCAGCAGTGCGACAGGGGAGATATTGGGAGATACGCAGTATTTT
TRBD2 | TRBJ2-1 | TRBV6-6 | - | CASIGTSGGGYNEQFF | TGTGCCAGCATCGGGACTAGCGGGGGGGGATACAATGAGCAGTTCTTC
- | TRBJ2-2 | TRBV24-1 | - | CATSSPRSGDTGELFF | TGTGCCACCAGCTCGCCCCGCTCGGGGGACACCGGGGAGCTGTTTTTT
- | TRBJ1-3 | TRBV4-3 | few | CASSRYRAENTIYF | TGCGCCAGCAGTCGCTACAGGGCAGAAAACACCATATATTTT
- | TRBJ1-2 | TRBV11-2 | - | CASSVYGYGYTF | TGTGCCAGCAGCGTATACGGCTATGGCTACACCTTC
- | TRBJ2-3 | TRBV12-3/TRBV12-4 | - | CASSPRGTDTQYF | TGTGCCAGCAGTCCCCGGGGCACAGATACGCAGTATTTT
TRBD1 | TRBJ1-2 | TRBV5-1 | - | CASSLDKDRTYGYTF | TGCGCCAGCAGCTTGGACAAGGACAGGACCTATGGCTACACCTTC
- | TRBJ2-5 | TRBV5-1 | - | CASSLMQGLGAQYF | TGCGCCAGCAGCTTGATGCAGGGCCTTGGGGCCCAGTACTTC
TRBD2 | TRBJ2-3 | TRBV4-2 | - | CASSQLAGASSTDTQYF | TGTGCCAGCAGCCAGTTAGCGGGGGCTTCTAGCACAGATACGCAGTATTTT
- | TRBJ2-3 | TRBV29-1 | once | CSAKRGAQDTQYF | TGCAGCGCTAAACGGGGGGCCCAAGATACGCAGTATTTT
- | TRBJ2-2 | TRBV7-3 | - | CASRPEAGELFF | TGTGCCAGCAGACCAGAGGCGGGGGAGCTGTTTTTT
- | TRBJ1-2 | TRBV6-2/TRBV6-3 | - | CASSLTAYGYTF | TGTGCCAGCAGTCTAACAGCTTATGGCTACACCTTC
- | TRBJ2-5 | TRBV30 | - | CAWSLAYQETQYF | TGTGCCTGGAGTTTAGCTTATCAAGAGACCCAGTACTTC
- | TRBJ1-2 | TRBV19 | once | CASSSWTDAYGYTF | TGTGCCAGTAGTTCATGGACAGACGCCTATGGCTACACCTTC
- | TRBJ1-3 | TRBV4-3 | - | CASSQDPSGNTIYF | TGCGCCAGCAGCCAAGACCCGAGTGGAAACACCATATATTTT
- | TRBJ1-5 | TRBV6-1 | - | CASSEARGRSPIIYNQPQHF | TGTGCCAGCAGTGAAGCGCGGGGGCGGAGCCCAATCATTTACAATCAGCCCCAGCATTTT
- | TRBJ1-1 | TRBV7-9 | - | CASSSPMQGNTEAFF | TGTGCCAGCAGCTCCCCCATGCAGGGTAACACTGAAGCTTTCTTT
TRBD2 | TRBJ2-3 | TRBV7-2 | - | CASSSGTSGYRPDTQYF | TGTGCCAGCAGCTCCGGGACTAGCGGTTACCGGCCAGATACGCAGTATTTT
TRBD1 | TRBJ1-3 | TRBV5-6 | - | CASSSQGASGNTIYF | TGTGCCAGCAGCTCCCAGGGGGCAAGTGGAAACACCATATATTTT
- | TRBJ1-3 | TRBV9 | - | CASSPTAGVGSGNTIYF | TGTGCCAGCAGCCCAACGGCAGGGGTCGGCTCTGGAAACACCATATATTTT
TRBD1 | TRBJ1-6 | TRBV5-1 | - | CASSLMTGREPLHF | TGCGCCAGCAGCCTGATGACAGGGCGAGAACCCCTCCACTTT
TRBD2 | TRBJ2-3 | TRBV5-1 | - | CASSSGAGADTQYF | TGCGCCAGCAGCTCGGGAGCGGGGGCAGATACGCAGTATTTT
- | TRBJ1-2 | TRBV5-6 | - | CASRSGDYGYTF | TGTGCCAGCAGATCGGGGGACTATGGCTACACCTTC
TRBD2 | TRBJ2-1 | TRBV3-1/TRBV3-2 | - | CASSYRGGGFREQFF | TGTGCCAGCAGCTACCGCGGGGGGGGTTTTCGTGAGCAGTTCTTC
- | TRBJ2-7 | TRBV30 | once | CAWRKRTDGSSYEQYF | TGTGCCTGGAGAAAAAGGACCGACGGGAGCTCCTACGAGCAGTACTTC
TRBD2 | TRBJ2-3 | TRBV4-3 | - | CASSQGGTSGSTDTQYF | TGCGCCAGCAGCCAGGGTGGGACTAGCGGTTCCACAGATACGCAGTATTTT
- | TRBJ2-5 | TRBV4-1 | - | CASSQWRGETQYF | TGCGCCAGCAGCCAGTGGCGAGGAGAGACCCAGTACTTC
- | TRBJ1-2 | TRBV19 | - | CASTPLGMGGTGYTF | TGTGCCAGTACCCCCCTTGGGATGGGGGGGACTGGCTACACCTTC